These 24 T cell receptor beta chains were sequenced from one sample in a study of CD8+CD57+ T cells in acquired aplastic anemia. Genomic DNA provided the template from which TCR beta VDJ and CDR3 profiles were obtained. TCRdb processed the reads anew with MiXCR; each CDR3 protein has one entry. The sample carries around 180,000 distinct CDR3 sequences, 64% recorded once. The specimen was sorted CD4+, CD8+, or CD8+CD57+ T cells (not recorded which) from PBMCs. These receptors came from a human donor with severe aplastic anemia or a healthy control (not recorded which).

The chain recombines TRBV9 with TRBJ1-1, with D perhaps TRBD1 (5 bases). The CDR3 is 12 residues long. Trimming removed 3 bases at V and 4 bases at J, with 7 bases between. Germline CDR1 and CDR2: SGDLS and YYNGEE. The DNA for the CDR3 is TGTGCCAGCAGCGATCAGGGCACTGAAGCTTTCTTT. Translation: CASSDQGTEAFF.

This clonotype was counted ten times or more. The V and J genes are TRBV5-6 and TRBJ2-7, with unresolved D. The V gene's germline CDR1 is SGHDT and CDR2 YYEEEE. The V end was cut by 1 base, the J end by 2 bases, with 10 bases between. This CDR3 is 14 amino acids long. The CDR3 bases are TGTGCCAGCAGCTTGTGGGCGAATACCTACGAGCAGTACTTC. Encoded protein: CASSLWANTYEQYF.

The CDR3 DNA follows: TGTGCCAGCAGTCCGGGGAGGGCCGAGACCCAGTACTTC. Translated, it gives CASSPGRAETQYF. The genes are TRBV7-9 and TRBJ2-5, with 7 bases matching TRBD2. Germline loops: CDR1 SEHNR, CDR2 FQNEAQ (reference sequence). The CDR3 has 13 amino acids. J gave up 5 bases and V 6 bases, and 6 bases lay outside the gene matches.

V gene TRBV2 combines with J gene TRBJ1-4, with 7 nucleotides matching TRBD1. CDR1 is SNHLY, CDR2 FYNNEI, per germline. V lost 6 bases, J lost 3 bases, and 4 bases stayed unmatched. The CDR3 has 14 residues. The CDR3 sequence is CASRRTGANEKLFF. The CDR3 nucleotides read TGTGCCAGCAGACGGACAGGAGCTAATGAAAAACTGTTTTTT.

The table lists this clonotype with a few counts. The gene calls are TRBV27 and TRBJ1-1, with D perhaps TRBD1 (5 bases). Germline V gene lookup returns CDR1 MNHEY and CDR2 SMNVEV (reference sequence). There are 14 residues in the CDR3. Between the trimmed V and J ends, which lost 8 bases and 1 base, there was a span of 14 bases. CDR3 bases: TGTGCCAGCTCAACAGGAATGGGGAACACTGAAGCTTTCTTT. Protein product: CASSTGMGNTEAFF.

The V call is TRBV2, the J call TRBJ1-1; TRBD1 matches at 7 bases. V lost 6 bases, J lost 1 base, and 8 bases stayed unmatched. Germline V gives CDR1 SNHLY, CDR2 FYNNEI. The CDR3 has 15 residues. CDR3 loop: CASRRAGTENTEAFF. The CDR3 region has the DNA TGTGCCAGCAGGAGGGCCGGGACAGAGAACACTGAAGCTTTCTTT.

The sample holds many counts of this clonotype. The chain carries TRBV24-1 and TRBJ2-7; D might be TRBD2 (5 bases). The V gene's germline CDR1 is KGHDR and CDR2 SFDVKD. Trimming removed 6 bases from V and 7 bases from J, with 9 bases in between. This CDR3 comprises 11 residues. CDR3 sequence (DNA): TGTGCCACCAGTAATGGGGAGGAGCAGTACTTC. Translating gives CATSNGEEQYF.

The J gene is TRBJ1-4, the V gene TRBV2, with TRBD1 as a possible D gene (6 bases). The CDR3 is 14 residues long. The V gene's germline CDR1 is SNHLY and CDR2 FYNNEI. Trimming left V 7 bases short and J 7 bases short, with 16 bases between. CDR3 DNA: TGTGCCAGCACCGAAGGGGGGAGTACTGAAAAACTGTTTTTT. It yields the protein CASTEGGSTEKLFF.

The table lists this clonotype with a few counts. V gene TRBV7-2 combines with J gene TRBJ2-7; D may be TRBD2 (5 bases). Germline CDR1 and CDR2: SGHTA and FQGNSA. V lost 5 bases, J lost 3 bases, and 17 bases lay in between. The CDR3 is 15 amino acids. The CDR3 protein is CASSQLTSVDYEQYF. In DNA, the CDR3 is TGTGCCAGCAGCCAACTCACTAGTGTTGACTACGAGCAGTACTTC.

In this sample, this clonotype turned up many times. The V and J genes are TRBV24-1 and TRBJ1-4; D not resolved. Per the germline V gene, CDR1 is KGHDR and CDR2 is SFDVKD. Trimming removed 10 bases at V and 14 bases at J, with 13 bases between. This CDR3 region has 10 residues. CDR3 amino acids: CATPSLRLFF. In nucleotides, the CDR3 is TGTGCCACTCCCTCGTTGAGGCTGTTTTTT.

In its sample, this clonotype was seen many times. J is TRBJ1-1 and V is TRBV6-5; 8 bases align to TRBD1. CDR1 MNHEY and CDR2 SVGAGI come from the germline V gene. The CDR3 spans 14 residues. J gave up 5 bases and V 5 bases, and 7 bases lay outside the gene matches. The CDR3 nucleotides are TGTGCCAGCAGTCACGGACAGGGTCGGACTGAAGCTTTCTTT. Amino acid sequence: CASSHGQGRTEAFF.

This chain connects TRBV20-1 to TRBJ2-5; tentative D call: TRBD1 (6 bases). The ends were cut back, 2 bases at V and 5 bases at J, with 12 bases in the middle. Germline V gene sequence: CDR1 DFQATT, CDR2 SNEGSKA (reference sequence). This CDR3 has 13 residues. CDR3 nucleotide sequence: TGCAGTGCTAGATTCGGGACAATGGAGACCCAGTACTTC. As protein: CSARFGTMETQYF.

This clonotype has just one count. This sequence joins TRBV19 and TRBJ2-1; D unclear. Germline values: CDR1 LNHDA, CDR2 SQIVND (reference sequence). The germline V and J ends were trimmed by 1 base and 7 bases, with 14 bases remaining between them. The CDR3 has 15 residues. CDR3 sequence reads: CASSIGSRGGNEQFF. DNA of the CDR3: TGTGCCAGTAGTATAGGCTCACGTGGTGGGAATGAGCAGTTCTTC.

The chain joins TRBV7-3 to TRBJ1-1; D possibly corresponds to TRBD1 (5 bases). V lost 5 bases to trimming and J lost 2 bases, with 9 bases between them. Germline-derived CDR1 and CDR2 are SGHTA and FQGTGA. CDR3 length equals 13 residues. The CDR3 nucleotides are TGTGCCAGCAGCCGGACAAGAAACACTGAAGCTTTCTTT. This sequence encodes CASSRTRNTEAFF.

The V call is TRBV2, the J call TRBJ1-1; perhaps TRBD1 as D (5 bases). Trimming stripped 6 bases from V and 1 base from J, with 9 bases between. CDR1 and CDR2 (germline): SNHLY, FYNNEI. The CDR3 length is 13 residues. The CDR3 DNA reads TGTGCCAGCAGAAATCAGGGGAACACTGAAGCTTTCTTT. The encoded protein is CASRNQGNTEAFF.

This chain joins TRBV25-1 and TRBJ1-3, with D unresolved. Looked up from germline, CDR1 is MGHDK and CDR2 is SYGVNS. This CDR3 region has 13 residues. V was shortened by 5 bases and J by 4 bases, with 9 bases between the two germline ends. The CDR3 spells CASSQATGNTIYF. The CDR3 DNA reads TGTGCCAGCAGTCAGGCAACAGGAAACACCATATATTTT.

J is TRBJ2-7 and V is TRBV2; no reliable D call. Germline V gene data show CDR1 as SNHLY and CDR2 as FYNNEI. Trimming took 8 bases from V and 0 from J, leaving 11 bases between them. The CDR3 totals 13 residues. The CDR3 nucleotides read TGTGCCAGCTGGGCGACCCGCTCCTACGAGCAGTACTTC. This gives the protein CASWATRSYEQYF.

There are many counts of this clonotype. This rearrangement joins TRBV7-8 to TRBJ2-7, with D possibly being TRBD1 (6 bases). The germline CDR1 and CDR2 sequences are SGHVS and FQNEAQ. Trimming removed 5 bases at V and 3 bases at J, with 11 bases between. This CDR3 contains 13 residues. CDR3: CASSPGQYYEQYF. As DNA, the CDR3 is TGTGCCAGCAGCCCGGGACAATACTACGAGCAGTACTTC.

This clonotype appeared many times. The genes are TRBV4-1 and TRBJ2-7, with 10 positions matching TRBD2. The ends lost 0 bases at V and 0 bases at J; junction bases unmatched: 2. The CDR3 covers 16 residues. Per germline, CDR1 MGHRA and CDR2 YSYEKL. This CDR3 is CASSQDIAGGSYEQYF. CDR3 sequence (DNA): TGCGCCAGCAGCCAAGATATAGCGGGGGGCTCCTACGAGCAGTACTTC.

This chain links TRBV12-3 or TRBV12-4 with TRBJ1-1; the D is unclear. The CDR3 length is 12 residues. Trimming cost V 4 bases and J 3 bases, with 6 bases left between them. The CDR3 protein is CASSYGYTEAFF. In nucleotides, the CDR3 is TGTGCCAGCAGTTATGGGTACACTGAAGCTTTCTTT.

This clonotype was recorded at least ten times. The CDR3, as DNA: TGCAGCGCTGCGGGTTGGAACGGGGAGCTGTTTTTT. It yields the protein CSAAGWNGELFF. The V call is TRBV29-1, the J call TRBJ2-2, with TRBD2 as a possible D gene (5 bases). This CDR3 is built from 12 residues. The germline V gene encodes CDR1 SQVTM and CDR2 ANQGSEA. The V gene lost 7 bases and the J gene lost 7 bases, with 13 bases spanning the gap.

The chain recombines TRBV19 with TRBJ1-2, with a possible D match to TRBD1 (5 bases). The CDR3 length is 16 residues. Trimming shortened V by 4 bases and J by 4 bases, and 19 bases separated the two germline ends. The germline V gene encodes CDR1 LNHDA and CDR2 SQIVND (reference sequence). The CDR3 spells CASSTHLGRWGYGYTF. Here the CDR3 DNA reads TGTGCCAGTAGTACCCATTTGGGGCGGTGGGGCTATGGCTACACCTTC. Complete variable domain (other parts from reference TRBV19 and TRBJ1-2): DGGITQSPKYLFRKEGQNVTLSCEQNLNHDAMYWYRQDPGQGLRLIYYSQIVNDFQKGDIAEGYSVSREKKESFPLTVTSAQKNPTAFYLCASSTHLGRWGYGYTFGSGTRLTVV.

V is TRBV5-4 and J is TRBJ2-2; maybe TRBD2 (6 bases). V was pared by 4 bases and J by 12 bases, with 16 bases between. This CDR3 is built from 13 residues. Germline assignment: CDR1 SGHNT and CDR2 YYREEE (reference sequence). The CDR3 DNA follows: TGTGCCAGCAGCCTGGAGGGGTCGGGACAGCTGTTTTTT. Encoded protein: CASSLEGSGQLFF.

This clonotype has only a few counts. The gene calls are TRBV15 and TRBJ1-2; D remains ambiguous. Germline V lookup: CDR1 LNHNV, CDR2 YYDKDF (reference sequence). The CDR3 extends over 15 amino acids. Trimming stripped 2 bases from V and 4 bases from J, with 14 bases between. The CDR3 protein is CATSRYRLSAYGYTF. The CDR3 DNA reads as TGTGCCACCAGCAGATACAGACTCTCCGCCTATGGCTACACCTTC.